The clone carrying this TCR beta chain was counted a single time. Its antigen is still unknown. The V end lost 1 base, the J end lost 5 bases, and 10 bases lay between the germline ends. The CDR3 has 14 residues. CDR1 LNHNV and CDR2 YYDKDF come from the germline V gene (reference sequence). This sample is drawn from a study of shared clonotypes between healthy human individuals. Overall study results and limits: An anticipated effect of sequencing depth on clonotype sharing among donors was recognized. Against clonotypes common to all four donors, non-shared ones had lower generation probabilities.

Libraries were prepared by immunoSEQ multiplex PCR; TCRdb keeps only in-frame clonotypes and omits some of them. The repertoire holds about 100,000 clones, 60% to 75% seen once, with roughly 50% in the top ten. This sequence joins TRBV15 and TRBJ2-3; D gene ambiguous. This TCR came from a young man in good health. The sample consisted of memory CD8+ T cells sorted from blood. The subset denotes: CD45RO+ cells pooled with CCR7-negative TemRA cells. As DNA, the CDR3 is TGTGCCACCAGCAGAGTCTACTCGGGAGATACGCAGTATTTT. As protein: CATSRVYSGDTQYF.